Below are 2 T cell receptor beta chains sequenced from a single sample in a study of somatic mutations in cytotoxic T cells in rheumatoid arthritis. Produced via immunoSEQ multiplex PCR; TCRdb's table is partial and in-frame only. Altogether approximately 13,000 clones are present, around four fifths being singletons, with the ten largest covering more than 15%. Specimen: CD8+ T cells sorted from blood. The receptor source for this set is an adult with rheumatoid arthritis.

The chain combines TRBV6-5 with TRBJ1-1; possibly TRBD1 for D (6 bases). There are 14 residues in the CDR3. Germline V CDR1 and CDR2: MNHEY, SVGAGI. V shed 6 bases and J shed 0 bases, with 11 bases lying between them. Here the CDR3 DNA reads TGTGCCAGCAGGGTCAGGGGAATGAACACTGAAGCTTTCTTT. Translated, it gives CASRVRGMNTEAFF.

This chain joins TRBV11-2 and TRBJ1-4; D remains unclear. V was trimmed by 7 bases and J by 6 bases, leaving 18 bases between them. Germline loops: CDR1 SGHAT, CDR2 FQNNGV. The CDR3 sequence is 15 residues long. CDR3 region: CASTQYWKEDEKLFF. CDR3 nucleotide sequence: TGTGCCAGCACCCAATATTGGAAGGAGGATGAAAAACTGTTTTTT.